Listed here are 24 T cell receptor beta chains from one sample, sequenced in a study of blood T cells in healthy people across ages. Then a second PCR, running about 6 to 12 cycles, was carried out with a sample-barcoded 5' primer and a J-beta primer mix. TCRdb called the 5' RACE reads again in MiXCR, with one record for every CDR3 protein. Of about 670,000 distinct CDR3 sequences listed, 40% to 50% were seen once; the top ten hold about 30%. Sequencing was performed on blood. The receptors stem from a man older than 75 in good health.

The genes are TRBV7-2 and TRBJ2-4, with 9 positions matching TRBD2. The DNA end is more similar to TRBJ2-7, so the J call may be wrong. CDR3 length: 17 amino acids. Germline V gives CDR1 SGHTA, CDR2 FQGNSA. The CDR3 reads CASSLDFGFGGRAEQYF. Here the CDR3 DNA reads TGTGCCAGCAGCTTAGATTTCGGTTTCGGCGGGAGGGCCGAGCAGTACTTC.

This clonotype has ten or more counts. V and J are TRBV4-2 and TRBJ2-3, with D perhaps matching TRBD2 (6 bases). The CDR3 loop spans 15 amino acids. V dropped 1 base and J dropped 3 bases, with 11 bases sitting between them. CDR1 and CDR2 from the germline V gene are LGHNA and YNFKEQ. CDR3 coding DNA: TGTGCCAGCAGCCAAGTTGCGGGGATGACAGATACGCAGTATTTT. This sequence encodes CASSQVAGMTDTQYF.

Only a few counts were recorded for this clonotype. The V gene is TRBV6-5, the J gene TRBJ2-3; 8 positions match TRBD2. This CDR3 has 15 residues. Trimming at V came to 8 bases and at J to 5 bases, leaving 12 bases not matched to a gene. The germline V gene encodes CDR1 MNHEY and CDR2 SVGAGI. CDR3 loop: CASYTPSGGIDTQYF. The CDR3 DNA reads TGTGCCAGCTATACGCCCAGCGGGGGAATAGATACGCAGTATTTT.

V usage is TRBV6-2 or TRBV6-3 and J usage is TRBJ2-2; the D gene is possibly TRBD2 (6 bases). CDR1 and CDR2 from the germline V gene are MNHEY and SVGEGT. V was cut by 6 bases and J by 5 bases, with 19 bases left in between. The CDR3 runs to 16 residues. The CDR3 DNA sequence: TGTGCCAGCAGACAACTCAGTGCGGGGAGGACCGGGGAGCTGTTTTTT. Protein sequence: CASRQLSAGRTGELFF.

Notes on this clonotype: Given a much more abundant clone one base away, this may be a read error. J is TRBJ2-3 and V is TRBV6-1; maybe TRBD2 (6 bases). The CDR3 spans 14 residues. The germline gives CDR1 MNHNS, CDR2 SASEGT. V was trimmed by 6 bases and J by 2 bases, leaving 12 bases between them. CDR3 residues: CASSQLANTDTQYF. CDR3 nucleotide sequence: TGTGCCAGCAGCCAACTAGCAAACACAGATACGCAGTATTTT.

V usage is TRBV20-1 and J usage is TRBJ2-7; possible D gene TRBD2, 6 bases. The J call is in doubt because the DNA end fits TRBJ2-5 better. Germline assignment: CDR1 DFQATT and CDR2 SNEGSKA (reference sequence). The CDR3 spans 13 residues. The CDR3 DNA sequence: TGCAGTGCTAGAGTGGCGGCGGGGGAGACCCAGTACTTC. Translated, it gives CSARVAAGETQYF.

This clonotype was observed many times. J is TRBJ2-6 and V is TRBV7-2; D is undetermined. Germline values: CDR1 SGHTA, CDR2 FQGNSA. This CDR3 comprises 16 residues. Trimming stripped 5 bases from V and 1 base from J, with 12 bases between. The CDR3 protein is CASSLGRLSGANVLTF. The CDR3 nucleotides read TGTGCCAGCAGCCTAGGACGGTTATCTGGGGCCAACGTCCTGACTTTC.

This clonotype has a handful of counts. A read error may explain this, as a much larger clone is one base away. The chain is built from TRBV20-1 and TRBJ2-7, with 7 nucleotides matching TRBD2. With V trimmed by 3 bases and J by 6 bases, 14 bases remained unmatched. This CDR3 is 15 amino acids long. In germline, CDR1 is DFQATT, CDR2 SNEGSKA (reference sequence). The CDR3 DNA sequence: TGCAGTGCTAGGACGGGGTGGACTAGTAGTGGCGAGCAGTACTTC. Residues: CSARTGWTSSGEQYF.

In this sample, this clonotype turned up a few times. This rearrangement joins TRBV20-1 to TRBJ2-3; 10 bases fit TRBD2. V lost 6 bases, J lost 0 bases, and 12 bases stayed unmatched. CDR1 DFQATT and CDR2 SNEGSKA come from the germline V gene (reference sequence). The CDR3 length is 17 residues. The CDR3 DNA sequence: TGCAGTGCCAAGACTCCGGGACTAGCGAGAAGCACAGATACGCAGTATTTT. Amino acids: CSAKTPGLARSTDTQYF.

In nucleotides, the CDR3 is TGTGCCAGCAGCTTAGGTGTGGGGGTAGCCTACGAGCAGTACTTC. It encodes CASSLGVGVAYEQYF. The chain combines TRBV7-9 with TRBJ2-5; possibly TRBD1 or TRBD2 for D (5 bases each). The DNA end is more similar to TRBJ2-7, so the J call may be wrong. The CDR3 has 15 residues. Germline V CDR1 and CDR2: SEHNR, FQNEAQ (reference sequence).

This clonotype has just a few counts. This chain connects TRBV20-1 to TRBJ1-5; TRBD1 might be the D (6 bases). The CDR3 has 18 amino acids. From germline, CDR1 is DFQATT and CDR2 SNEGSKA (reference sequence). Trimming left V 0 bases short and J 0 bases short, with 18 bases between. CDR3 in amino acids: CSARDSRGGIVSNQPQHF. In DNA form, the CDR3 reads TGCAGTGCTAGAGATTCTAGAGGGGGAATTGTTAGCAATCAGCCCCAGCATTTT.

The J gene is TRBJ1-1, the V gene TRBV20-1; 9 nucleotides line up with TRBD1. The CDR3 contains 16 residues. The germline V gene has CDR1 DFQATT and CDR2 SNEGSKA (reference sequence). The trim removed 6 bases at V and 0 bases at J, leaving 11 bases unmatched. CDR3: CSAPNRGRDMNTEAFF. CDR3 coding DNA: TGCAGTGCGCCAAACAGGGGGCGAGACATGAACACTGAAGCTTTCTTT.

This clonotype came up many times. V is TRBV29-1 and J is TRBJ2-3; either TRBD1 or TRBD2 may fit D (5 bases each). Germline V gene sequence: CDR1 SQVTM, CDR2 ANQGSEA. Trimming shortened V by 5 bases and J by 7 bases, and 16 bases separated the two germline ends. This CDR3 contains 13 residues. The CDR3 nucleotides are TGCAGCGTTTATCAGGGCGCCGGGAATACGCAGTATTTT. Translated, it gives CSVYQGAGNTQYF.

This clonotype was observed many times. The rearrangement uses TRBV12-3 or TRBV12-4 and TRBJ2-6; 9 nucleotides match TRBD1. CDR3 length: 15 residues. V was pared by 7 bases and J by 0 bases, with 1 base of the junction left unmatched. The CDR3: CASTTGGSGANVLTF. The CDR3 DNA follows: TGTGCCAGCACGACAGGGGGCTCTGGGGCCAACGTCCTGACTTTC.

CDR3 protein: CSAIREVKETQYF. In DNA, the CDR3 is TGCAGTGCTATCCGGGAGGTCAAAGAGACCCAGTACTTC. The gene calls are TRBV20-1 and TRBJ2-5; 7 bases agree with TRBD2. The CDR3 spans 13 residues. V shed 4 bases and J 3 bases; nucleotides not matched to a gene: 5. Germline CDR1 is DFQATT and CDR2 is SNEGSKA (reference sequence).

This clonotype was detected only a few times. This chain joins TRBV7-2 and TRBJ2-5; tentative D call: TRBD1 (6 bases). This CDR3 is built from 14 residues. The germline V and J ends were trimmed by 3 bases and 4 bases, with 12 bases remaining between them. Germline lookup yields CDR1 SGHTA and CDR2 FQGNSA. The CDR3 DNA reads TGTGCCAGCAGCTTCCCCTCAGGGGTAGAGACCCAGTACTTC. The encoded protein is CASSFPSGVETQYF.

This chain uses TRBV20-1 with TRBJ2-7; 11 positions match TRBD1. V gave up 3 bases and J gave up 7 bases; unmatched junction bases: 11. Germline V lookup: CDR1 DFQATT, CDR2 SNEGSKA (reference sequence). The CDR3 is 15 residues long. CDR3 residues: CSARDGQGAYNEQYF. CDR3 sequence (DNA): TGCAGTGCTAGGGACGGACAGGGGGCCTACAATGAGCAGTACTTC.

This chain uses TRBV4-2 with TRBJ2-1, with 11 nucleotides matching TRBD2. The germline gives CDR1 LGHNA, CDR2 YNFKEQ. V dropped 2 bases and J dropped 9; count of bases not matched to a gene: 12. The CDR3 runs to 17 residues. Written as DNA, the CDR3 is TGTGCCAGCAGCCAAACGAGTAGCGGGGGGGCCCCCGGTGAGCAGTTCTTC. This sequence encodes CASSQTSSGGAPGEQFF.

This clonotype was picked up a small number of times. The chain is built from TRBV28 and TRBJ1-2, with D possibly TRBD1 on 6 matching bases. Trimming cost V 9 bases and J 7 bases, with 18 bases left between them. Germline CDR1 is MDHEN and CDR2 is SYDVKM. The CDR3 loop spans 13 amino acids. CDR3 amino acids: CASADSSIPGYTF. CDR3 sequence (DNA): TGTGCCAGTGCGGACAGCTCCATCCCTGGCTACACCTTC.

This clonotype was seen a handful of times. The chain recombines TRBV27 with TRBJ2-5; TRBD2 is a possible D gene (5 bases). V was pared by 6 bases and J by 2 bases, with 16 bases between. The CDR3 runs to 15 residues. Germline CDR1 reads MNHEY; CDR2 reads SMNVEV (reference sequence). This CDR3 reads CASSLLASGQETQYF. The CDR3 nucleotides read TGTGCCAGCAGCCTCCTAGCAAGTGGACAAGAGACCCAGTACTTC.

The table lists this clonotype with a few counts. V is TRBV6-2 or TRBV6-3 and J is TRBJ2-7, with D tentatively TRBD2 (6 bases). The DNA matches TRBJ2-5 better at its end, which makes the J call doubtful. Germline values: CDR1 MNHEY, CDR2 SVGEGT. There are 14 residues in the CDR3. This CDR3 is CASSYSLALETQYF. The CDR3 nucleotides are TGTGCCAGCAGTTACTCCCTAGCGTTGGAGACCCAGTACTTC.

The V and J genes are TRBV3-1 and TRBJ2-3; D might be TRBD1 or TRBD2, each matching 5 bases. The CDR3 has 16 residues. Germline V gene data show CDR1 as LGHDT and CDR2 as YNNKEL (reference sequence). Between the trimmed V and J ends, which lost 0 bases and 3 bases, there was a span of 13 bases. The CDR3 region is CASSQDPGRQTDTQYF. The CDR3 region has the DNA TGTGCCAGCAGCCAAGATCCGGGGCGACAGACAGATACGCAGTATTTT.

The rearrangement links TRBV20-1 to TRBJ2-2, with D possibly being TRBD1 (6 bases). Per the germline V gene, CDR1 is DFQATT and CDR2 is SNEGSKA (reference sequence). The germline V and J ends were trimmed by 5 bases and 8 bases, with 12 bases remaining between them. The CDR3 has 12 residues. CDR3 DNA sequence: TGCAGTGCTGGGTGGGGGCCGGGGGAGCTGTTTTTT. Translating gives CSAGWGPGELFF.

This clonotype came up a few times. This chain links TRBV4-1 with TRBJ2-5; 11 bases map to TRBD2. V dropped 4 bases and J dropped 1; count of bases not matched to a gene: 5. CDR3 length: 16 residues. Germline CDR1 reads MGHRA; CDR2 reads YSYEKL. CDR3 nucleotide sequence: TGCGCCAGCAGCCCAGAAGGGACTAGCGGCCAAGAGACCCAGTACTTC. Protein sequence: CASSPEGTSGQETQYF.